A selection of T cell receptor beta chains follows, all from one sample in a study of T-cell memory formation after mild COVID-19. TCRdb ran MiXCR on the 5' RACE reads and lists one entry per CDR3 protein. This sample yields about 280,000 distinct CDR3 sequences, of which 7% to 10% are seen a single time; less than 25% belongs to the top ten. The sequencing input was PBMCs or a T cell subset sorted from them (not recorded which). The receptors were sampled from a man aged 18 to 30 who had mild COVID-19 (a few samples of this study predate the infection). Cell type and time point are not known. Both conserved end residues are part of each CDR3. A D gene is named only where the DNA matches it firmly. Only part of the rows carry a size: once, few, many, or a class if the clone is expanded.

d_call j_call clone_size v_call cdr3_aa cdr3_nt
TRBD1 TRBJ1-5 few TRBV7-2 CASGVTGDQPQHF TGTGCCAGCGGTGTGACAGGGGATCAGCCCCAGCATTTT
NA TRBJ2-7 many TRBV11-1 CASSSAAISYEQYF TGTGCCAGCAGCTCAGCCGCGATCTCCTACGAGCAGTACTTC
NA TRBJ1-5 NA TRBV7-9 CASSKSAAGNQPQHF TGTGCCAGCAGCAAGTCGGCCGCGGGCAATCAGCCCCAGCATTTT
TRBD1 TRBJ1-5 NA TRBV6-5 CASSWTGTYLGGNQPQHF TGTGCCAGCAGTTGGACAGGGACCTACCTGGGTGGCAATCAGCCCCAGCATTTT
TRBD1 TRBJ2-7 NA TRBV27 CASSATWTGAEQYF TGTGCCAGCAGTGCCACCTGGACAGGGGCCGAGCAGTACTTC
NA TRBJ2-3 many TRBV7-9 CASTGVGSTDTQYF TGTGCCAGCACCGGAGTTGGTAGCACAGATACGCAGTATTTT
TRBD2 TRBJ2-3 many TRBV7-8 CASSARGGTDTQYF TGTGCCAGCAGCGCCCGGGGGGGCACAGATACGCAGTATTTT
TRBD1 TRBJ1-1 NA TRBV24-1 CATSDPNSGTGNTEAFF TGTGCCACCAGTGACCCTAATTCCGGGACAGGGAACACTGAAGCTTTCTTT
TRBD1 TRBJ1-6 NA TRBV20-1 CSAPQTGINSPLHF TGCAGTGCACCTCAGACAGGGATAAATTCACCCCTCCACTTT
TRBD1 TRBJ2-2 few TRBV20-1 CSAIRTGGAGELFF TGCAGTGCTATCCGGACAGGGGGAGCCGGGGAGCTGTTTTTT
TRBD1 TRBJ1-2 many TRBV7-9 CASSPRDRDGYTF TGTGCCAGCAGCCCCCGGGACAGGGATGGCTACACCTTC
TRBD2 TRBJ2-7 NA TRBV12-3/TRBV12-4 CASSFTSGASYEQYF TGTGCCAGCAGTTTTACTAGCGGGGCCTCCTACGAGCAGTACTTC
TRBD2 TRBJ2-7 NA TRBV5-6 CASSFELAGGYEQYF TGTGCCAGCAGCTTCGAACTAGCGGGGGGTTACGAGCAGTACTTC
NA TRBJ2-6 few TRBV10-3 CAISESQGRRAGANVLTF TGTGCCATCAGTGAGTCTCAGGGGCGCAGAGCTGGGGCCAACGTCCTGACTTTC
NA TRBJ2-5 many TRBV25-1 CASSESRDFETQYF TGTGCCAGCAGTGAGTCCCGGGACTTCGAGACCCAGTACTTC
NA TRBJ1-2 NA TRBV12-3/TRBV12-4 CASSLGASYYGYTF TGTGCCAGCAGTTTAGGGGCATCCTACTATGGCTACACCTTC
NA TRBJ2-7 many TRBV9 CASSVGVGASGGEQYF TGTGCCAGCAGCGTAGGGGTGGGGGCCAGCGGAGGCGAGCAGTACTTC
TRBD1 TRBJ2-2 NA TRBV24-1 CATSDGRGLDTGELFF TGTGCCACCAGTGATGGCAGGGGGCTGGACACCGGGGAGCTGTTTTTT
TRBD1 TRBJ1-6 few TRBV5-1 CASSLAGQGDSPLHF TGCGCCAGCAGCTTGGCCGGACAGGGGGATTCACCCCTCCACTTT
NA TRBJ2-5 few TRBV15 CATSYRSAGSETQYF TGTGCCACCTCTTATCGGAGTGCTGGGTCGGAGACCCAGTACTTC
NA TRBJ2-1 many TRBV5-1 CASSLALTGGVYNEQFF TGCGCCAGCAGCTTGGCCCTCACGGGCGGGGTTTACAATGAGCAGTTCTTC
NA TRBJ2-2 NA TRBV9 CASSVGGPGELFF TGTGCCAGCAGCGTTGGGGGTCCCGGGGAGCTGTTTTTT
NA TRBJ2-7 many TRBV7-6 CASSPAGLAFEQYF TGTGCCAGCAGCCCTGCGGGTCTAGCCTTCGAGCAGTACTTC
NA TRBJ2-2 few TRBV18 CASSETLYTGELFF TGTGCCAGCTCCGAGACACTTTACACCGGGGAGCTGTTTTTT
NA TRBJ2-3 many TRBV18 CASSPATGSTDTQYF TGTGCCAGCTCACCGGCGACGGGGAGCACAGATACGCAGTATTTT
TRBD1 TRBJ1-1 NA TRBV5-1 CASSLEGQGTEAFF TGCGCCAGCAGCTTGGAGGGACAGGGAACTGAAGCTTTCTTT
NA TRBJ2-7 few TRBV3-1 CASSLQARYEQYF TGTGCCAGCTCCCTCCAGGCCAGATACGAGCAGTACTTC
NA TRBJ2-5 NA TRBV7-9 CASSPITSQMETQYF TGTGCCAGCAGCCCGATAACTAGTCAGATGGAGACCCAGTACTTC
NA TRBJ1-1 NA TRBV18 CASSPSAAGLVEAFF TGTGCCAGCTCACCAAGTGCCGCGGGGCTAGTTGAAGCTTTCTTT
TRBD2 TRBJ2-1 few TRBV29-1 CSVGGGAGFEQFF TGCAGCGTTGGCGGGGGGGCCGGGTTTGAGCAGTTCTTC
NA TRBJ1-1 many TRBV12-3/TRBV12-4 CASSFSVIEAFF TGTGCCAGCAGTTTCTCGGTAATTGAAGCTTTCTTT
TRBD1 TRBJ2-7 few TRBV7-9 CATQPGQVNYEQYF TGTGCCACCCAACCGGGACAGGTAAACTACGAGCAGTACTTC
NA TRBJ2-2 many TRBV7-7 CASSQAGMVGELFF TGTGCCAGCAGCCAAGCAGGGATGGTCGGGGAGCTGTTTTTT
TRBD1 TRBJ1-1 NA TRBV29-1 CSVVGTGWTEAFF TGCAGCGTTGTAGGGACAGGCTGGACTGAAGCTTTCTTT
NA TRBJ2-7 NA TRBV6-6 CASTHLWPYEQYF TGTGCCAGCACCCACTTGTGGCCCTACGAGCAGTACTTC
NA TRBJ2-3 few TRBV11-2 CASSHPARVAVTQYF TGTGCCAGCAGCCACCCCGCCCGGGTGGCGGTTACGCAGTATTTT
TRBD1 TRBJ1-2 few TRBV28 CASALTGAFEGPYGYTF TGTGCCAGCGCCCTGACAGGGGCTTTTGAAGGTCCTTATGGCTACACCTTC
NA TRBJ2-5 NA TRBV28 CASSFNLAVTQYF TGTGCCAGCAGTTTTAATCTGGCTGTGACCCAGTACTTC
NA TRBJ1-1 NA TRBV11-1 CASSLNRDEAFF TGTGCCAGCAGCTTAAATAGGGATGAAGCTTTCTTT
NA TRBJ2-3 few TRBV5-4 CASTADGTDTQYF TGTGCCAGCACCGCGGACGGCACAGATACGCAGTATTTT
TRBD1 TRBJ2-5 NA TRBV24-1 CATSDWTGRRETQYF TGTGCCACCAGTGATTGGACAGGGAGAAGAGAGACCCAGTACTTC
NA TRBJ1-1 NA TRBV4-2 CASRTERGFTEAFF TGTGCCAGCAGGACGGAACGGGGTTTTACTGAAGCTTTCTTT
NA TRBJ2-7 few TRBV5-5 CASSSSGTLGEQYF TGTGCCAGCAGCTCCTCGGGGACATTAGGCGAGCAGTACTTC
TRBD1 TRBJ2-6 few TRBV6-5 CASTGTASGANVLTF TGTGCCAGCACCGGGACAGCCTCTGGGGCCAACGTCCTGACTTTC
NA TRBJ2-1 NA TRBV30 CAWSLSYRPYNEQFF TGTGCCTGGAGTCTTTCCTACAGGCCATACAATGAGCAGTTCTTC
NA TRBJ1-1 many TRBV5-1 CASRAGHQNTEAFF TGCGCCAGCAGGGCGGGACACCAGAACACTGAAGCTTTCTTT
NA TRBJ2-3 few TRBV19 CASSTSPTDTQYF TGTGCCAGTAGTACATCTCCGACAGATACGCAGTATTTT
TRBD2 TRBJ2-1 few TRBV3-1 CASSSLGGAGYNEQFF TGTGCCAGCAGCAGTCTCGGGGGGGCCGGGTACAATGAGCAGTTCTTC
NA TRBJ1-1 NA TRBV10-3 CAIGGNSNTEAFF TGTGCCATCGGGGGGAATTCGAACACTGAAGCTTTCTTT
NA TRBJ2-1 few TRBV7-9 CASSFQVDEQFF TGTGCCAGCAGCTTTCAGGTAGATGAGCAGTTCTTC
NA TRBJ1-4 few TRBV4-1 CASSLVVGLEKLFF TGCGCCAGCAGCCTGGTAGTCGGTTTAGAAAAACTGTTTTTT
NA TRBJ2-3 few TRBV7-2 CASSLAMGRAGTQYF TGTGCCAGCAGCTTAGCGATGGGTAGGGCCGGTACGCAGTATTTT
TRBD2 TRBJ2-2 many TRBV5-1 CASSRSLSGAGTGELFF TGCGCCAGCAGCCGCTCTCTAAGCGGGGCAGGGACCGGGGAGCTGTTTTTT
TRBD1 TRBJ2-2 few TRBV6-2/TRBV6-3 CASSSPPGQASANTGELFF TGTGCCAGCAGTTCCCCCCCGGGACAGGCGAGCGCGAACACCGGGGAGCTGTTTTTT
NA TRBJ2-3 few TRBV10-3 CAISHRVSADTQYF TGTGCCATCAGTCACAGGGTTAGCGCAGATACGCAGTATTTT
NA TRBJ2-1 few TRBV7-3 CASSLSGGPLSYNEQFF TGTGCCAGCAGCTTAAGTGGGGGCCCCCTCTCCTACAATGAGCAGTTCTTC
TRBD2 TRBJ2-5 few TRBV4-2 CASSQEGRGLGTQETQYF TGTGCCAGCAGCCAAGAGGGGAGGGGACTTGGAACTCAAGAGACCCAGTACTTC
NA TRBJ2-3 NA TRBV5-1 CASSLGGPKDTQYF TGCGCCAGCAGCTTGGGGGGGCCAAAAGATACGCAGTATTTT
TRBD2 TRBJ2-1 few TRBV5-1 CASSLLAEPRNNEQFF TGCGCCAGCAGCTTACTAGCGGAACCCCGAAACAATGAGCAGTTCTTC
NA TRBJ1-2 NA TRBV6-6 CASSYKGTFNF TGTGCCAGCAGTTACAAGGGAACTTTTAACTTC